The sequence of this T cell receptor beta chain was determined in a study of T cells in Graves' hyperthyroidism and ophthalmopathy. Study results and limitations: In blood, most of the thyroid clonotypes expanded above 0.001 were also present.

At least ten counts were recorded for this clonotype. Its antigen is unknown. Disease duration was under 3 months in the ophthalmopathy patients, who also had a Clinical Activity Score of at least 3 and a NOSPECS grade of at least 4. Exclusions: uncontrolled infection, other autoimmune disease, pregnancy, lactation. Researchers amplified the TCR beta CDR3 regions from RNA transcripts. Primed by the HTBI set, a first-round RT-PCR was run on the TCR CDR3. Using its own MiXCR run on the multiplex PCR reads, TCRdb lists one record per CDR3 protein. The table shows about 640,000 distinct CDR3 sequences, with approximately 15% occurring only once. This CDR3 region has 15 residues. CDR1 and CDR2 (germline): SGDLS, YYNGEE. The V gene lost 2 bases and the J gene lost 0 bases, with 10 bases spanning the gap.

This clonotype was sampled from a woman aged 50 to 60 with Graves' ophthalmopathy. This chain joins TRBV9 and TRBJ2-3; D is undetermined. The sample comprised blood. CDR3 DNA: TGTGCCAGCAGCGTTGGTAGCCGTAGCACAGATACGCAGTATTTT. Translating gives CASSVGSRSTDTQYF.